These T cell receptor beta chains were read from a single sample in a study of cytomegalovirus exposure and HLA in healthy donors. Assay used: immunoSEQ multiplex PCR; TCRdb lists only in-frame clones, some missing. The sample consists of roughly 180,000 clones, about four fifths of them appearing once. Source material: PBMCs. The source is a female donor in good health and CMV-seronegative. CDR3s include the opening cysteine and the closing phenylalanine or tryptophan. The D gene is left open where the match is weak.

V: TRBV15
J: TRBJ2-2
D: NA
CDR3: CATSRDLWRLRTGELFF
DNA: TGTGCCACCAGCAGAGATCTCTGGAGGCTACGCACCGGGGAGCTGTTTTTT

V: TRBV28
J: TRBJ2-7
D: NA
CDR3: CASSPLIGADEQYF
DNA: TGTGCCAGCAGCCCCCTGATAGGGGCCGACGAGCAGTACTTC

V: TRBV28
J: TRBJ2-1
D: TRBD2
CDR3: CASSLQTSGRDNEQFF
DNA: TGTGCCAGCAGTTTACAGACTAGCGGGAGGGACAATGAGCAGTTCTTC

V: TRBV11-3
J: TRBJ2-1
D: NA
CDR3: CASSLELSRGAYNEQFF
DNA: TGTGCCAGCAGCCTTGAATTATCCCGGGGGGCTTACAATGAGCAGTTCTTC

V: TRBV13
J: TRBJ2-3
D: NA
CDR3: CASTWTVITDTQYF
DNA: TGTGCCAGCACCTGGACAGTGATCACAGATACGCAGTATTTT

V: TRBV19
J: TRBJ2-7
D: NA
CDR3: CASSIVGQGSYEQYF
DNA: TGTGCCAGTAGTATAGTAGGGCAGGGATCCTACGAGCAGTACTTC

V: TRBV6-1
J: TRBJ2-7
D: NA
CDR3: CASWRDYEQYF
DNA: TGTGCCAGTTGGCGGGACTACGAGCAGTACTTC

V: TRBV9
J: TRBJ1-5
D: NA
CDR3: CASSPMGVDQPQHF
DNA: TGTGCCAGCAGCCCCATGGGAGTTGATCAGCCCCAGCATTTT

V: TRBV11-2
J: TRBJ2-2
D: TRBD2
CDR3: CASSLDLSGGAGELFF
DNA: TGTGCCAGCAGCTTAGATCTGTCCGGGGGGGCCGGGGAGCTGTTTTTT

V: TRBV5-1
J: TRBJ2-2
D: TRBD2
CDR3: CASSPLAGGDGELFF
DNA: TGCGCCAGCAGCCCCTTAGCGGGAGGGGACGGGGAGCTGTTTTTT

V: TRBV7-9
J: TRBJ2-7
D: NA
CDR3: CASSLGGSKYEQYF
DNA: TGTGCCAGCAGCTTAGGTGGCTCAAAATACGAGCAGTACTTC